Detailed here is one T cell receptor beta chain. What it binds is unknown. This entry is derived from a study of cytomegalovirus exposure and HLA in healthy donors. Overall study: The use of the same platform for the 100 to 150 validation repertoires and the 550 to 700 first-cohort repertoires was reported by a later analysis. Regarding the study as a whole: In vitro confirmation showed three CMV-associated chains to be CMV antigen specific.

Profiled with immunoSEQ multiplex PCR; TCRdb holds only in-frame clones, not every one. The table lists some 68,000 clones, about 94% of them singletons. The sample was PBMCs. The TCR was taken from a man aged 18 to 29 in good health and CMV-seropositive.

The CDR3 loop is CSAKDRADGELFF. CDR3 coding DNA: TGCAGCGCAAAGGACAGGGCGGACGGGGAGCTGTTTTTT. The chain joins TRBV29-1 to TRBJ2-2; TRBD1 matches at 8 bases. Trimming removed 7 bases from V and 7 bases from J; junction bases left unmatched: 8. In germline, CDR1 is SQVTM, CDR2 ANQGSEA. CDR3 size: 13 residues.